A single sample is the source of the 32 T cell receptor beta chains below, sequenced in a study of identical twins. TCRdb reprocessed the 5' RACE reads with MiXCR, giving one entry per CDR3 protein. The sample has around 530,000 distinct CDR3 sequences; 15% are singletons. The same sample was also used in a study of yellow fever vaccine responses in identical twins.

What was sequenced was CD4+ T cells sorted from blood. The origin of the receptors is a woman younger than 30 in good health.

The chain couples TRBV9 to TRBJ2-2; D unresolved. Trimming shortened V by 0 bases and J by 5 bases, and 8 bases separated the two germline ends. The germline gives CDR1 SGDLS, CDR2 YYNGEE. This CDR3 has 14 amino acids. The CDR3 sequence: CASSVASETGELFF. DNA of the CDR3: TGTGCCAGCAGCGTAGCGTCGGAAACCGGGGAGCTGTTTTTT.

This clonotype was observed a few times. The chain recombines TRBV5-6 with TRBJ1-1; D is unclear. V was clipped by 4 bases and J by 7 bases, with 8 bases between them. The CDR3 length is 11 residues. Germline CDR1 and CDR2: SGHDT and YYEEEE. For the CDR3, the DNA is TGTGCCAGCAGCAGGGCGGGTGAAGCTTTCTTT. Translation gives CASSRAGEAFF. The whole variable domain, filled in from reference TRBV5-6 and TRBJ1-1, reads DAGVTQSPTHLIKTRGQQVTLRCSPKSGHDTVSWYQQALGQGPQFIFQYYEEEERQRGNFPDRFSGHQFPNYSSELNVNALLLGDSALYLCASSRAGEAFFGQGTRLTVV.

This clonotype turned up a few times. The rearrangement uses TRBV24-1 and TRBJ2-1; 8 bases fit TRBD2. Trimming took 4 bases from V and 5 from J; bases not matched to a gene: 6. The CDR3 sequence is 15 residues long. Germline CDR1 and CDR2: KGHDR and SFDVKD. Written as DNA, the CDR3 is TGTGCCACCAGTGACCCGGGAGGGCGGGACAATGAGCAGTTCTTC. Its translation is CATSDPGGRDNEQFF.

This clonotype was seen only a few times. This chain joins TRBV5-1 and TRBJ2-1; 7 bases match TRBD1. The CDR3 loop spans 15 amino acids. Germline trimming cut 7 bases from V and 5 bases from J; bases unmatched to any gene: 12. Germline CDR1 SGHRS, CDR2 YFSETQ. The CDR3 reads CASYYPDRLNNEQFF. CDR3 coding DNA: TGCGCCAGCTATTATCCGGACAGGCTTAACAATGAGCAGTTCTTC. Filled out from reference TRBV5-1 and TRBJ2-1, the complete variable domain reads KAGVTQTPRYLIKTRGQQVTLSCSPISGHRSVSWYQQTPGQGLQFLFEYFSETQRNKGNFPGRFSGRQFSNSRSEMNVSTLELGDSALYLCASYYPDRLNNEQFFGPGTRLTVL.

The genes are TRBV6-1 and TRBJ1-5; a weak D match, TRBD1 (6 bases). V was pared by 3 bases and J by 0 bases, with 9 bases between. The germline V gene has CDR1 MNHNS and CDR2 SASEGT. This CDR3 contains 15 residues. As DNA, the CDR3 is TGTGCCAGCAGTGAGGACAGCTATAGCAATCAGCCCCAGCATTTT. Translated, it gives CASSEDSYSNQPQHF.

This clonotype was seen only a few times. The chain links TRBV5-1 to TRBJ2-3; TRBD2 matches at 12 bases. Germline CDR1 is SGHRS and CDR2 is YFSETQ. Losses at the gene ends were 4 bases for V and 4 bases for J; bases not matched to a gene: 7. There are 16 residues in the CDR3. Here the CDR3 DNA reads TGCGCCAGCAGCACCCCGACTAGCGGGAGAGCAGATACGCAGTATTTT. It specifies CASSTPTSGRADTQYF.

This clonotype was picked up a small number of times. J is TRBJ2-7 and V is TRBV6-2 or TRBV6-3; D remains unclear. The CDR3 loop spans 16 amino acids. Trimming took 5 bases from V and 2 from J, leaving 19 bases between them. Germline V CDR1 and CDR2: MNHEY, SVGEGT. The CDR3 region has the DNA TGTGCCAGCAGTAAAATATCTGTCGTTGCGGCCTACGAGCAGTACTTC. Protein sequence: CASSKISVVAAYEQYF.

The chain links TRBV10-3 to TRBJ2-5; TRBD1 is a possible D gene (6 bases). The CDR3 has 16 residues. V was trimmed by 8 bases and J by 3 bases, leaving 22 bases between them. Germline V lookup: CDR1 ENHRY, CDR2 SYGVKD. The CDR3 DNA reads as TGTGCCATCTCCCTAGGTGGGACAACGGTAAAAGAGACCCAGTACTTC. Its protein product is CAISLGGTTVKETQYF.

This clonotype was observed a handful of times. The chain links TRBV20-1 to TRBJ1-6, with D perhaps TRBD1 (6 bases). V dropped 4 bases and J dropped 6 bases, with 7 bases sitting between them. CDR1 DFQATT and CDR2 SNEGSKA come from the germline V gene (reference sequence). CDR3 length equals 12 residues. DNA for the CDR3: TGCAGTGCTACAGGGGCTAATTCACCCCTCCACTTT. This gives the protein CSATGANSPLHF.

The V gene is TRBV18, the J gene TRBJ1-2; D uncertain. The CDR3 covers 17 residues. Per germline, CDR1 KGHSH and CDR2 LQKENI. The V end was cut by 3 bases, the J end by 5 bases, with 22 bases between. CDR3 sequence: CASSPPMVGVELYGYTF. DNA of the CDR3: TGTGCCAGCTCACCTCCGATGGTCGGGGTCGAGCTTTATGGCTACACCTTC. The full variable domain, rest sourced from reference TRBV18 and TRBJ1-2, is NAGVMQNPRHLVRRRGQEARLRCSPMKGHSHVYWYRQLPEEGLKFMVYLQKENIIDESGMPKERFSAEFPKEGPSILRIQQVVRGDSAAYFCASSPPMVGVELYGYTFGSGTRLTVV.

This clonotype was counted between two and nine times. The rearrangement joins TRBV12-3 or TRBV12-4 to TRBJ1-2; 12 bases agree with TRBD1. V was clipped by 5 bases and J by 0 bases; unmatched bases: 4. The CDR3 has 16 amino acids. CDR3 DNA: TGTGCCAGCAGTCGGGACAGGGGGCTAACTAACTATGGCTACACCTTC. Translated: CASSRDRGLTNYGYTF.

This clonotype has only a few counts. The gene calls are TRBV10-1 and TRBJ2-7; the D gene is possibly TRBD2 (5 bases). Trimming removed 0 bases from V and 5 bases from J, with 14 bases in between. CDR1 and CDR2 (germline): WNHNN, SYGVQD (reference sequence). The CDR3 contains 15 residues. For the CDR3, the DNA is TGCGCCAGCAGTGAGTCGATTAGCGCGCTCCACGAGCAGTACTTC. Its translation: CASSESISALHEQYF.

The chain links TRBV11-2 to TRBJ1-2, with TRBD1 identical over 8 bases. The V segment lost 5 bases and the J segment 6 bases; nucleotides outside the gene matches: 8. Looked up from germline, CDR1 is SGHAT and CDR2 is FQNNGV. The CDR3 spans 14 residues. The CDR3 protein is CASSKRGQEDGYTF. The CDR3 DNA follows: TGTGCCAGCAGCAAAAGGGGACAGGAGGATGGCTACACCTTC.

A few counts support this clonotype. The chain employs TRBV2 and TRBJ2-2; D is unclear. This CDR3 contains 13 residues. V lost 7 bases to trimming and J lost 3 bases, with 9 bases between them. Germline values: CDR1 SNHLY, CDR2 FYNNEI. The CDR3 coding sequence is TGTGCCAGCACCAAAGATCACACCGGGGAGCTGTTTTTT. Its protein is CASTKDHTGELFF.

In its sample, this clonotype was seen many times. The CDR3 DNA follows: TGCGCCAGCAGCAGCGGACACCCGACAGATACGCAGTATTTT. Translated, it gives CASSSGHPTDTQYF. This chain joins TRBV5-1 and TRBJ2-3, with D perhaps given as TRBD1 or TRBD2 (5 bases each). CDR3 length equals 14 residues. From germline, CDR1 is SGHRS and CDR2 YFSETQ. V lost 4 bases to trimming and J lost 3 bases, with 12 bases between them.

This clonotype was found many times. The genes are TRBV29-1 and TRBJ2-1; possible D gene TRBD2, 6 bases. This CDR3 spans 14 amino acids. Germline-derived CDR1 and CDR2 are SQVTM and ANQGSEA. Trimming removed 7 bases from V and 4 bases from J, with 17 bases in between. The DNA for the CDR3 is TGCAGCGCCTCACCTAGCGAGGCTTACAATGAGCAGTTCTTC. Translated, it gives CSASPSEAYNEQFF.

Many counts were recorded for this clonotype. The V call is TRBV3-1, the J call TRBJ2-3; D remains ambiguous. Trimming took 1 base from V and 4 from J, leaving 0 bases between them. Germline V gene data show CDR1 as LGHDT and CDR2 as YNNKEL (reference sequence). The CDR3 is made up of 11 amino acids. The CDR3 DNA sequence: TGTGCCAGCAGCCAAGCAGATACGCAGTATTTT. This codes for CASSQADTQYF.

The chain uses TRBV7-8 and TRBJ1-1, with D maybe TRBD1 (6 bases). The CDR3 spans 15 residues. V lost 6 bases to trimming and J lost 2 bases, with 16 bases between them. Looked up from germline, CDR1 is SGHVS and CDR2 is FQNEAQ. The CDR3 sequence: CASRAFGQLNTEAFF. DNA of the CDR3: TGTGCCAGCAGGGCATTTGGACAGTTAAACACTGAAGCTTTCTTT.

This rearrangement joins TRBV10-3 to TRBJ2-3; unclear D gene. Germline values: CDR1 ENHRY, CDR2 SYGVKD. The CDR3 extends over 12 amino acids. V dropped 7 bases and J dropped 8 bases, with 13 bases sitting between them. This CDR3 reads CAIKSGSGTQYF. CDR3 in DNA: TGTGCCATCAAGTCTGGCTCCGGTACGCAGTATTTT.

This clonotype was counted many times. The genes are TRBV20-1 and TRBJ2-2, with D uncertain. The CDR3 is 13 residues long. Deletions cut 3 bases from V and 1 base from J, with 6 bases between. Germline values: CDR1 DFQATT, CDR2 SNEGSKA (reference sequence). The CDR3 reads CSASSENTGELFF. CDR3 coding DNA: TGCAGTGCTAGTTCTGAGAACACCGGGGAGCTGTTTTTT.

This clonotype turned up a few times. This chain links TRBV12-3 or TRBV12-4 with TRBJ2-5; 9 nucleotides line up with TRBD1. The CDR3 covers 13 residues. Trimming at V came to 6 bases and at J to 4 bases, leaving 3 bases not matched to a gene. The CDR3 DNA reads as TGTGCCAGCAGCACGGACAGGGGAGAGACCCAGTACTTC. It translates to CASSTDRGETQYF.

This clonotype has just a few counts. V is TRBV4-1 and J is TRBJ1-1; tentative D call: TRBD1 (5 bases). The V gene's germline CDR1 is MGHRA and CDR2 YSYEKL. Deletions cut 0 bases from V and 1 base from J, with 21 bases between. The CDR3 has 19 residues. CDR3 residues: CASSQDPTRGENRNTEAFF. As DNA, the CDR3 is TGCGCCAGCAGCCAAGATCCCACGCGGGGCGAGAATAGGAACACTGAAGCTTTCTTT.

The CDR3 reads CASSVPRTGELFF. CDR3 nucleotide sequence: TGTGCCAGCTCCGTACCGCGCACCGGGGAGCTGTTTTTT. The genes are TRBV28 and TRBJ2-2; D gene unclear. Trimming stripped 8 bases from V and 4 bases from J, with 11 bases between. This CDR3 has 13 residues. CDR1 MDHEN and CDR2 SYDVKM come from the germline V gene.

The DNA of the CDR3 is TGTGCCAGCAGCAGCGGTCACTCCTACAATGAGCAGTTCTTC. This gives the protein CASSSGHSYNEQFF. The chain links TRBV25-1 to TRBJ2-1, with D possibly TRBD2 on 5 matching bases. Germline V gene data show CDR1 as MGHDK and CDR2 as SYGVNS. V was cut by 6 bases and J by 0 bases, with 9 bases left in between. The CDR3 covers 14 residues. The variable domain in full, with the rest retrieved from reference TRBV25-1 and TRBJ2-1, is EADIYQTPRYLVIGTGKKITLECSQTMGHDKMYWYQQDPGMELHLIHYSYGVNSTEKGDLSSESTVSRIRTEHFPLTLESARPSHTSQYLCASSSGHSYNEQFFGPGTRLTVL.

This chain connects TRBV2 to TRBJ1-1; the D is unclear. V lost 1 base and J lost 7, with 7 bases in between. Germline V lookup: CDR1 SNHLY, CDR2 FYNNEI. This CDR3 is 12 amino acids long. The CDR3 nucleotides read TGTGCCAGCAGTGAAGAGGTTTATGAAGCTTTCTTT. As protein: CASSEEVYEAFF.

This clonotype has just a few counts. This sequence joins TRBV20-1 and TRBJ2-3; 7 bases are a match to TRBD2. CDR3 length equals 15 residues. Losses at the gene ends were 4 bases for V and 3 bases for J; bases not matched to a gene: 10. Germline CDR1 is DFQATT and CDR2 is SNEGSKA (reference sequence). The CDR3 DNA follows: TGCAGTGCTACTCCAGGGACTATCCAAACAGATACGCAGTATTTT. Its protein product is CSATPGTIQTDTQYF.

This clonotype has more than one count but fewer than ten. The rearrangement links TRBV6-1 to TRBJ1-4; possible D gene TRBD1, 6 bases. The CDR3 contains 14 residues. V lost 7 bases to trimming and J lost 7 bases, with 16 bases between them. Germline CDR1 and CDR2: MNHNS and SASEGT. The CDR3 bases are TGTGCCAGCACCAGGGGCCTCTCGGGTGAAAAACTGTTTTTT. Amino acid sequence: CASTRGLSGEKLFF.

This clonotype showed up just a few times. This rearrangement joins TRBV9 to TRBJ2-2, with D hard to call. Germline lookup yields CDR1 SGDLS and CDR2 YYNGEE. The CDR3 is 16 residues long. With 5 bases removed from V and 2 bases from J, the gap between germline ends came to 16 bases. CDR3 nucleotides: TGTGCCAGCAGAGGACGATTATCTCCTAACACCGGGGAGCTGTTTTTT. Translating gives CASRGRLSPNTGELFF.

This clonotype was found a few times. The chain recombines TRBV6-1 with TRBJ1-4, with D tentatively TRBD1 (5 bases). This CDR3 contains 14 residues. Germline CDR1 MNHNS, CDR2 SASEGT. The germline V and J ends were trimmed by 3 bases and 8 bases, with 13 bases remaining between them. Here the CDR3 reads CASSEGPAREKLFF. In DNA, the CDR3 is TGTGCCAGCAGTGAGGGACCTGCCCGGGAAAAACTGTTTTTT.

This chain connects TRBV6-1 to TRBJ2-1, with 8 positions matching TRBD2. The V gene end was trimmed by 6 bases and the J gene end by 7 bases; junction bases not matched to a gene: 14. Germline lookup yields CDR1 MNHNS and CDR2 SASEGT. CDR3 size: 16 residues. In DNA, the CDR3 is TGTGCCAGCAGCAATAGCGGGACCTCGATATGGAATGAGCAGTTCTTC. Translated, it gives CASSNSGTSIWNEQFF.

This clonotype has ten or more counts. The chain is built from TRBV5-1 and TRBJ2-5; TRBD2 matches at 8 bases. The CDR3 is made up of 15 amino acids. The trim removed 4 bases at V and 5 bases at J, leaving 10 bases unmatched. The V gene's germline CDR1 is SGHRS and CDR2 YFSETQ. CDR3: CASSNSGEPRETQYF. The CDR3, as DNA: TGCGCCAGCAGCAATAGCGGGGAGCCACGGGAGACCCAGTACTTC.

V and J are TRBV12-3 or TRBV12-4 and TRBJ2-2; 8 nucleotides align to TRBD2. CDR3 length: 16 amino acids. V lost 1 base, J lost 7 bases, and 8 bases stayed unmatched. CDR3 residues: CASSLGGRGAYGELFF. CDR3 bases: TGTGCCAGCAGTTTAGGCGGGCGGGGGGCATACGGGGAGCTGTTTTTT.